These 16 T cell receptor beta chains originate from one sample sequenced in a study of cytomegalovirus exposure and HLA in healthy donors. It was with 60 Vbeta and 13 Jbeta primers that the PCR ran. Generated by immunoSEQ multiplex PCR, the TCRdb table keeps only in-frame clones and is missing some. The sample lists approximately 160,000 clones; just under 80% were seen once. The sample consisted of PBMCs. The receptors were gathered from a woman in her forties or fifties in good health and CMV-seropositive.

The chain is built from TRBV5-1 and TRBJ2-3; 8 bases line up with TRBD2. The ends lost 0 bases at V and 2 bases at J; junction bases unmatched: 5. Germline V gene sequence: CDR1 SGHRS, CDR2 YFSETQ. The CDR3 covers 16 residues. The CDR3: CASSLVTSGATDTQYF. The DNA for the CDR3 is TGCGCCAGCAGCTTGGTAACTAGCGGAGCCACAGATACGCAGTATTTT.

This clone has just a few counts. The rearrangement links TRBV5-1 to TRBJ1-1; D call uncertain. The CDR3 has 13 residues. V lost 5 bases and J lost 2, with 10 bases in between. CDR1 is SGHRS, CDR2 YFSETQ, per germline. The CDR3 nucleotides read TGCGCCAGCAGTAGCGGGAGAAACACTGAAGCTTTCTTT. It codes for CASSSGRNTEAFF.

The chain employs TRBV4-3 and TRBJ1-1; D is unresolved. The V gene lost 0 bases and the J gene lost 1 base, with 12 bases spanning the gap. Germline V gives CDR1 LGHNA, CDR2 YSLEER. There are 16 residues in the CDR3. The CDR3 protein is CASSQDTPAGNTEAFF. In nucleotides, the CDR3 is TGCGCCAGCAGCCAAGATACCCCGGCAGGGAACACTGAAGCTTTCTTT.

This clone was observed a few times. J is TRBJ1-6 and V is TRBV9; no clear D gene. The CDR3 runs to 15 residues. The V gene's germline CDR1 is SGDLS and CDR2 YYNGEE. V was trimmed by 0 bases and J by 4 bases, leaving 8 bases between them. CDR3 sequence: CASSVEGGYNSPLHF. CDR3 sequence (DNA): TGTGCCAGCAGCGTAGAAGGCGGATATAATTCACCCCTCCACTTT.

A remark on this clone: A read error may produce the germline difference seen at one junction end. V gene TRBV10-3 combines with J gene TRBJ2-5; a possible D gene is TRBD2 (7 bases). CDR3 length equals 13 residues. Germline-derived CDR1 and CDR2 are ENHRY and SYGVKD. The CDR3 sequence: CAINEGEGEAQYF. The CDR3 region has the DNA TGTGCCATCAATGAGGGGGAGGGAGAGGCCCAGTACTTC.

V gene TRBV7-2 combines with J gene TRBJ1-1; TRBD1 might be the D (5 bases). CDR3 length: 13 residues. Germline V lookup: CDR1 SGHTA, CDR2 FQGNSA. Deletions cut 5 bases from V and 3 bases from J, with 10 bases between. Here the CDR3 reads CASSQTGDTEAFF. The CDR3 DNA reads TGTGCCAGCAGCCAGACGGGGGACACTGAAGCTTTCTTT. Supplemented by reference TRBV7-2 and TRBJ1-1, the full variable domain reads GAGVSQSPSNKVTEKGKDVELRCDPISGHTALYWYRQSLGQGLEFLIYFQGNSAPDKSGLPSDRFSAERTGGSVSTLTIQRTQQEDSAVYLCASSQTGDTEAFFGQGTRLTVV.

This chain links TRBV20-1 with TRBJ1-2; D is possibly TRBD1 (5 bases). With 5 bases removed from V and 4 bases from J, the gap between germline ends came to 8 bases. The CDR3 consists of 11 residues. The V gene's germline CDR1 is DFQATT and CDR2 SNEGSKA (reference sequence). CDR3 in DNA: TGCAGTGCTGGGCAGGGCTATGGCTACACCTTC. Protein sequence: CSAGQGYGYTF.

The chain links TRBV7-9 to TRBJ2-1; possibly TRBD2 for D (5 bases). The length of the CDR3 is 14 residues. Trimming removed 5 bases from V and 5 bases from J, with 13 bases in between. The germline gives CDR1 SEHNR, CDR2 FQNEAQ (reference sequence). CDR3 sequence: CASSPSGSDNEQFF. The CDR3 DNA reads TGTGCCAGCAGCCCCTCGGGTAGCGACAATGAGCAGTTCTTC.

The rearrangement uses TRBV4-3 and TRBJ2-5; D possibly corresponds to TRBD1 (5 bases). This CDR3 is 16 amino acids long. Germline CDR1 is LGHNA and CDR2 is YSLEER. Trimming took 1 base from V and 2 from J, leaving 14 bases between them. This CDR3 is CASSQGIGQGQETQYF. CDR3 in DNA: TGCGCCAGCAGCCAAGGGATTGGTCAGGGACAAGAGACCCAGTACTTC.

This clone appeared once. The CDR3 protein is CASSLDSGAQETQYF. CDR3 bases: TGCGCCAGCAGCTTGGATAGCGGGGCGCAAGAGACCCAGTACTTC. This chain links TRBV5-1 with TRBJ2-5; 8 positions agree with TRBD2. After removal of 0 bases from V and 2 bases from J, the junction contained 3 bases not matched to a gene. CDR1 SGHRS and CDR2 YFSETQ come from the germline V gene. This CDR3 is 15 amino acids long.

The chain uses TRBV2 and TRBJ1-5; possibly TRBD1 for D (6 bases). CDR1 and CDR2 (germline): SNHLY, FYNNEI. V was trimmed by 3 bases and J by 5 bases, leaving 14 bases between them. The CDR3 runs 15 residues. The CDR3 is CASSDRGEGHQPQHF. The CDR3, as DNA: TGTGCCAGCAGTGACAGGGGAGAGGGCCATCAGCCCCAGCATTTT.

The V and J genes are TRBV11-1 and TRBJ2-1; the match to TRBD1 covers 9 bases. With 5 bases clipped from V and 9 bases from J, the junction kept 8 bases outside the gene matches. In germline, CDR1 is SGHAT, CDR2 FQDESV (reference sequence). The CDR3 extends over 14 amino acids. The CDR3 region has the DNA TGTGCCAGCAGCCCTGGACAGGGGACGAGTGAGCAGTTCTTC. It yields the protein CASSPGQGTSEQFF.

J is TRBJ2-1 and V is TRBV19; 8 bases are shared with TRBD2. V lost 5 bases, J lost 4 bases, and 4 bases stayed unmatched. The germline V gene encodes CDR1 LNHDA and CDR2 SQIVND (reference sequence). CDR3 length: 14 residues. The CDR3 is CASSPLAGYNEQFF. The CDR3 DNA follows: TGTGCCAGTAGTCCCCTAGCGGGTTACAATGAGCAGTTCTTC. Full variable domain (missing parts from reference TRBV19 and TRBJ2-1): DGGITQSPKYLFRKEGQNVTLSCEQNLNHDAMYWYRQDPGQGLRLIYYSQIVNDFQKGDIAEGYSVSREKKESFPLTVTSAQKNPTAFYLCASSPLAGYNEQFFGPGTRLTVL.

The rearrangement uses TRBV19 and TRBJ2-2; tentatively, D is TRBD1 (6 bases). The germline CDR1 and CDR2 sequences are LNHDA and SQIVND (reference sequence). The CDR3 is made up of 15 amino acids. Between the trimmed V and J ends, which lost 5 bases and 1 base, there was a span of 11 bases. The CDR3 coding sequence is TGTGCCAGTAGTTCACCGGGACAGAACACCGGGGAGCTGTTTTTT. The encoded protein is CASSSPGQNTGELFF.

This chain connects TRBV5-1 to TRBJ1-1; D gene uncertain. In germline, CDR1 is SGHRS, CDR2 YFSETQ. The CDR3 contains 13 residues. Trimming pared 1 base from V and 8 bases from J, leaving 12 bases between. The CDR3 loop reads CASSLRPGNEAFF. Here the CDR3 DNA reads TGCGCCAGCAGCTTGCGCCCCGGGAACGAAGCTTTCTTT.

CDR3 nucleotide sequence: TGCAGCGTTCATCCTATGGGTGGCGGGACGAACACTGAAGCTTTCTTT. It yields the protein CSVHPMGGGTNTEAFF. This chain links TRBV29-1 with TRBJ1-1, with D possibly matching TRBD1 (5 bases). V gave up 5 bases and J gave up 1 base, with 20 bases separating them. Germline-derived CDR1 and CDR2 are SQVTM and ANQGSEA. The CDR3 extends over 16 amino acids.